A selection of T cell receptor beta chains follows, all from one sample in a study of T cells in Graves' hyperthyroidism and ophthalmopathy. From the multiplex PCR reads, TCRdb called clonotypes with MiXCR, one entry per CDR3 protein. The sample shows hundreds of thousands of distinct CDR3 sequences, about 15% of them seen only once. The sequenced material came from blood. Receptors originate from a woman between 18 and 29 years old with Graves' hyperthyroidism. The CDR3 runs from the conserved cysteine through the conserved F or W. The order of the fields is clone size, J gene, D gene, V gene, CDR3 DNA, CDR3 protein. D genes are given only for firm matches. Rows may omit the clone size; those that give it use once, few, many or a size class.

NA	TRBJ1-1	NA	TRBV18	TGTGCCAGCTCACCTCTTGGGGGCCACACTGAAGCTTTCTTT	CASSPLGGHTEAFF
many	TRBJ1-1	NA	TRBV20-1	TGCAGTGCTTTAGGCCCCCCTATATTCTCGAACACTGAAGCTTTCTTT	CSALGPPIFSNTEAFF
many	TRBJ1-1	NA	TRBV7-9	TGTGCCAGCAGCTACGGGGACACGGGCACTGAAGCTTTCTTT	CASSYGDTGTEAFF
NA	TRBJ2-2	TRBD1	TRBV25-1	TGTGCCAGCAGTGCACAGGGGTCGCGGACCGGGGAGCTGTTTTTT	CASSAQGSRTGELFF
many	TRBJ2-3	NA	TRBV20-1	TGCAGTGCTAGAGGCATGGCGCCCCGGAGGGCAAGCACAGATACGCAGTATTTT	CSARGMAPRRASTDTQYF
many	TRBJ2-4	NA	TRBV7-2	TGTGCCAGCAGCTTAGGGGGGATGGGCAAAAACATTCAGTACTTC	CASSLGGMGKNIQYF
NA	TRBJ2-7	NA	TRBV12-3/TRBV12-4	TGTGCCAGCAGTTTGGCAGGGCTAAACGAGCAGTACTTC	CASSLAGLNEQYF
NA	TRBJ1-1	NA	TRBV28	TGTGCCAGCAGAGGGTCTTGGGGGAACACTGAAGCTTTCTTT	CASRGSWGNTEAFF
many	TRBJ2-1	NA	TRBV28	TGTGCCAGCAGTCTCCCGACAGGTCAGAGCGGGACCCGCTCCTACAATGAGCAGTTCTTC	CASSLPTGQSGTRSYNEQFF
many	TRBJ2-2	NA	TRBV27	TGTGCCAGCACCGATTTCAGGGGACTGGACACCGGGGAGCTGTTTTTT	CASTDFRGLDTGELFF
few	TRBJ1-4	NA	TRBV7-6	TGTGCCAGCAGTACGCAGGGATTTAATGAAAAACTGTTTTTT	CASSTQGFNEKLFF
many	TRBJ2-5	NA	TRBV28	TGTGCCAGCAGTTTCAGGACTCCCCTGAGGGAGACCCAGTACTTC	CASSFRTPLRETQYF
many	TRBJ1-1	NA	TRBV13	TGTGCCAGCAGCTCCAGGACGGTCAACACTGAAGCTTTCTTT	CASSSRTVNTEAFF
few	TRBJ2-7	NA	TRBV20-1	TGCAGTGCTAGAGAACCCTCGACAGGCAAACTCTCCTACGAGCAGTACTTC	CSAREPSTGKLSYEQYF
many	TRBJ1-5	TRBD1	TRBV6-1	TGTGCCAGCAGTTCCCCGGGACAGGTTAGCAATCAGCCCCAGCATTTT	CASSSPGQVSNQPQHF
many	TRBJ2-7	NA	TRBV13	TGTGCCAGCAGCGCGCCTGGGAAGTCCTACGAGCAGTACTTC	CASSAPGKSYEQYF
NA	TRBJ2-4	NA	TRBV6-1	TGTGCCAGCAGTGAAGTCTGGGGCCTCGGGAACATTCAGTACTTC	CASSEVWGLGNIQYF
few	TRBJ2-3	NA	TRBV7-9	TGTGCCAGCACCACTTCGGGGGATACGCGGTATTTT	CASTTSGDTRYF
many	TRBJ2-3	NA	TRBV12-5	TGTGCTAGTGGTTTGGGGGTCATCGGGAAGAAGTCAACAGATACGCAGTATTTT	CASGLGVIGKKSTDTQYF
few	TRBJ2-1	NA	TRBV27	TGTGCCAGCAGAAAGGACTACAATGAGCAGTTCTTC	CASRKDYNEQFF
many	TRBJ2-1	NA	TRBV7-9	TGTGCCAGCAGCTTAGCGGGGCAGGGAGTCAATGAGCAGTTCTTC	CASSLAGQGVNEQFF
many	TRBJ2-1	NA	TRBV7-9	TGTGCCAGCAGCTCATGGTCCCTCAATGAGCAGTTCTTC	CASSSWSLNEQFF
few	TRBJ2-1	NA	TRBV7-9	TGTGCCAGCCGCTTAAGTAGCGGCAGCTTGTACAATGAGCAGTTCTTC	CASRLSSGSLYNEQFF
NA	TRBJ2-3	TRBD1	TRBV7-3	TGTGCCAGCAGCTCGACCGGGACAGGGAATGCAGATACGCAGTATTTT	CASSSTGTGNADTQYF
few	TRBJ1-1	TRBD1	TRBV18	TGTGCCAGCTTACCACGGGGACAGGGCGGAGAAGCTTTCTTT	CASLPRGQGGEAFF
many	TRBJ1-1	NA	TRBV7-3	TGTGCCAGCAGCCGTACCTTGGGAACTGAAGCTTTCTTT	CASSRTLGTEAFF
few	TRBJ2-5	TRBD2	TRBV20-1	TGCAGTGCTGCTAGCGGGAGCTCGGAGACCCAGTGCTTC	CSAASGSSETQCF
NA	TRBJ1-6	NA	TRBV28	TGTGCCAGCAGCATTCAATGGGGTAATTCACCCCTCCACTTT	CASSIQWGNSPLHF
many	TRBJ2-7	TRBD2	TRBV20-1	TGCAGTGCTCGGGAAGTGGGCTCCGGGAGGGAGCAGTACTTC	CSAREVGSGREQYF
few	TRBJ2-6	TRBD1	TRBV25-1	TGTGCCAGCAGTGACTCCGGGACAGGGGGCCTACTTGGGGCCAACGTCCTGACTTTC	CASSDSGTGGLLGANVLTF
many	TRBJ2-5	NA	TRBV28	TGTGCCAGCAACGAGCGGGAGACCCAGTACTTC	CASNERETQYF
many	TRBJ1-2	TRBD1	TRBV4-2	TGTGCCAGCAGCCAGTCCCGGGACAGGGTTGACTATGGCTACACCTTC	CASSQSRDRVDYGYTF
NA	TRBJ1-3	NA	TRBV13	TGTGCCAGCAGCTTAAAGGGGAGAAGCTCTGGAAACACCATATATTTT	CASSLKGRSSGNTIYF
NA	TRBJ1-2	TRBD1	TRBV19	TGTGCCAGTAGAGGACAGGGTTTAAACGGCTACACCTTC	CASRGQGLNGYTF
many	TRBJ2-1	NA	TRBV11-2	TGTGCCAGCAGCTTCGTCGTGGGGGCGAGTGCCGAGCAGTTCTTC	CASSFVVGASAEQFF
many	TRBJ2-7	TRBD1	TRBV27	TGTGCCAGCAGTATCCGATCCGGGACAGTCGCCTACGAGCAGTACTTC	CASSIRSGTVAYEQYF
NA	TRBJ2-6	NA	TRBV12-3/TRBV12-4	TGTGCCAGCAGTGCCTCGGGACCTGGGGCCAACGTCCTGACTTTC	CASSASGPGANVLTF
few	TRBJ1-1	NA	TRBV19	TGTGCCAGTAGTGGGATCACCTCTGAAGCTTTCTTT	CASSGITSEAFF
many	TRBJ1-1	NA	TRBV29-1	TGCAGCGTTGCGGAGGGGGGTTTGAACACTGAAGCTTTCTTT	CSVAEGGLNTEAFF
once	TRBJ2-2	TRBD2	TRBV20-1	TGCAGTGCTGCAGGGTTACGGGGGAGGGGATCGGGGTCCGGGGAGCTGTTTTTT	CSAAGLRGRGSGSGELFF
few	TRBJ1-4	TRBD1	TRBV29-1	TGCAGCGTGGCGACAGGGACGAATGAAAAACTGTTTTTT	CSVATGTNEKLFF
many	TRBJ1-1	NA	TRBV12-3/TRBV12-4	TGTGCCAGCAGTTTGGGGGGGCTCACTGAAGCTTTCTTT	CASSLGGLTEAFF
NA	TRBJ1-3	NA	TRBV6-2/TRBV6-3	TGTGCCAGCAGATATGGAGGTACAGAAAACACCATATATTTT	CASRYGGTENTIYF
few	TRBJ2-1	NA	TRBV14	TGTGCCAGCAGCCGGACGCATGAGCAGTTCTTC	CASSRTHEQFF
NA	TRBJ1-1	NA	TRBV5-1	TGCGCCAGCAGCTTGGAGGGTTCGAGGAGTGAAGCTTTCTTT	CASSLEGSRSEAFF
many	TRBJ2-5	TRBD2	TRBV4-1	TGCGCCAGCAGCCAAGAAGGACTAGCGGGCAGACAAGAGACCCAGTACTTC	CASSQEGLAGRQETQYF
NA	TRBJ2-4	TRBD2	TRBV6-9	TGTGCCAGCAGTTACCCAGGGACTAGCGGGAGGGGCCTAGCCAAAAACATTCAGTACTTC	CASSYPGTSGRGLAKNIQYF
NA	TRBJ1-6	NA	TRBV30	TGTGCCTGGAGTTCAGGACATAATTCACCCCTCCACTTT	CAWSSGHNSPLHF
many	TRBJ1-5	NA	TRBV6-1	TGTGCCAGCAGTTTTGCCTATAATCAGCCCCAGCATTTT	CASSFAYNQPQHF
few	TRBJ2-4	TRBD1	TRBV28	TGTGCCGGCAGTTCAGGACAGGGGGGGGGCATTCAGTACTTC	CAGSSGQGGGIQYF
many	TRBJ2-5	NA	TRBV20-1	TGCAGTGCTATTAAGGCGACAGTGCAAGAGACCCAGTACTTC	CSAIKATVQETQYF
few	TRBJ1-1	NA	TRBV18	TGTGCCAGCGCCCCCCGGACTAAGGATATGAGCACTGAAGCTTTCTTT	CASAPRTKDMSTEAFF